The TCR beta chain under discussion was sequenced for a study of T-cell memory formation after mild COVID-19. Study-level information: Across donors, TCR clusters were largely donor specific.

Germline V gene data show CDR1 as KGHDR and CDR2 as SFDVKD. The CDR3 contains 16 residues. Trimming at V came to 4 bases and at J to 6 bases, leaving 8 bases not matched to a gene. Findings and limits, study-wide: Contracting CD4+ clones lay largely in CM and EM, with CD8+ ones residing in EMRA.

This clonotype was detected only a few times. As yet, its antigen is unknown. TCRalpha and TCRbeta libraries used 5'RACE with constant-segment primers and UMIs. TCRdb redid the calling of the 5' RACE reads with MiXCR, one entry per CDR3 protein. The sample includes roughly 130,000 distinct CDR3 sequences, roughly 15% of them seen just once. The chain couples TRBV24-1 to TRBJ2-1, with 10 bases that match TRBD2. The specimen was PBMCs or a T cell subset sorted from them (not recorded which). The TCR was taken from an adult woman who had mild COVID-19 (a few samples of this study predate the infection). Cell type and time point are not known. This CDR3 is CATSDPLAGELNEQFF. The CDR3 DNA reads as TGTGCCACCAGTGACCCCCTAGCGGGGGAACTCAATGAGCAGTTCTTC.